The TCR beta chain described here comes from a study of blood T cell repertoires in COVID-19 (dated by TCRdb to the early 2020s). For the study in its entirety: Samples covering the acute and convalescent phases of COVID-19 were provided by collaborators in the United States, Italy and Spain. The repertoires were released in a freely available public database intended as a resource for research on the immune response to SARS-CoV-2. Where available, HLA class I and class II types were obtained from metadata supplied by the sample provider rather than from assay-based typing. Nearly every sample came with metadata listing a de-identified subject ID, COVID-19 status, age in years and sex. Deeply sampled blood TCRbeta repertoires from subjects exposed to, actively infected with, or recovered from COVID-19 were included in the dataset. The prospective study material was composed of cDNA or gDNA derived from T cells, B-cell-depleted T cells, or PBMCs. Samples came from the ongoing ImmuneRACE study (first 160 participants) plus 1,254 subjects from 6 global collaborators.

TCRbeta CDR3 regions were amplified from genomic DNA using the immunoSEQ Assay, a bias-controlled multiplex PCR. In the authors' own workflow: Nucleated cell counts per sample were estimated from amplification of reference gene primers within the assay. To quantify the absolute abundance of each unique TCRbeta CDR3 rearrangement, sequence reads were collapsed and filtered. Productive Simpson clonality was computed per sample as the square root of Simpson's diversity index over productive rearrangements. What TCRdb holds here is the immuneACCESS table cut down to in-frame rearrangements. Part of the clones is not present; checked against another copy, under half of the missing clones reflect an unresolved V gene, and the others are unexplained. V and J calls and clone size follow that table, whereas D and trimming were derived from the DNA. This sample gives roughly 250,000 clones in total; approximately 86% of them show up just once. Clones ranked in the top ten supply nearly 5% of the sample.

A note on this clone: No cognate antigen has been identified for it. No quality values exist for individual bases; no much larger clone is one base distant.

Broader findings and caveats from the paper: The amount of clinical and demographic metadata varied by source and participant and was provided uncurated.

Each collaborating institution followed its own protocols to collect whole blood in K2EDTA tubes. For TCRbeta analysis, collaborators shipped samples as frozen whole blood, isolated PBMCs, or DNA extracted from either of those sample types. Sequencing was carried out using peripheral blood. This TCR derives from a woman of 80 years or more with active or convalescent COVID-19.

The CDR3 protein sequence reads: CAWSRGTGLQPQHF. The nucleotides are TGTGCCTGGAGTAGGGGGACAGGACTTCAGCCCCAGCATTTT. This chain is built from TRBV30 and TRBJ1-5; a stretch of 8 junction bases matches TRBD1. CDR1 and CDR2, per the germline V gene (reference sequence), are GTSNPN and SVGIG. Here V drops 2 bases and J drops 6 bases, and the junction holds 6 bases not matched to any gene. Including cysteine and phenylalanine, the CDR3 has 14 amino acids. The sequence is cut down to CDR3 DNA, 42 bases in frame from base 1. The full variable domain, completed from the reference TRBV30 and TRBJ1-5 proteins outside the CDR3, reads SQTIHQWPATLVQPVGSPLSLECTVEGTSNPNLYWYRQAAGRGLQLLFYSVGIGQISSEVPQNLSASRPQDRQFILSSKKLLLSDSGFYLCAWSRGTGLQPQHFGDGTRLSIL.